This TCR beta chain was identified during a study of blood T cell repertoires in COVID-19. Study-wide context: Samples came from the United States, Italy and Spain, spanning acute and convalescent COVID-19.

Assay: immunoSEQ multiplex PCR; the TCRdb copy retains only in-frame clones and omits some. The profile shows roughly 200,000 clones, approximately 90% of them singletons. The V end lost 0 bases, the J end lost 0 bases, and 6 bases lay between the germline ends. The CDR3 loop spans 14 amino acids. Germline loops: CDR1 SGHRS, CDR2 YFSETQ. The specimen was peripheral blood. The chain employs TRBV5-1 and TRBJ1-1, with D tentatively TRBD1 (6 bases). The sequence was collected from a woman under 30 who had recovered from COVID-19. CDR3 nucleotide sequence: TGCGCCAGCAGCTTGGGGGACATGAACACTGAAGCTTTCTTT. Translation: CASSLGDMNTEAFF. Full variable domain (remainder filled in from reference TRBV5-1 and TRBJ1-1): KAGVTQTPRYLIKTRGQQVTLSCSPISGHRSVSWYQQTPGQGLQFLFEYFSETQRNKGNFPGRFSGRQFSNSRSEMNVSTLELGDSALYLCASSLGDMNTEAFFGQGTRLTVV.